The 21 T cell receptor beta chains below all came from one sample that was sequenced in a study of T-cell memory formation after mild COVID-19. TCRdb re-derived calls from the 5' RACE reads in MiXCR, one entry per CDR3 protein. The sample includes about 200,000 distinct CDR3 sequences, 9% to 10% of them seen just once. The source material was PBMCs or a T cell subset sorted from them (not recorded which). These receptors were collected from a man aged 18 to 30 who had mild COVID-19 (a few samples of this study predate the infection). Cell type and time point are not known.

This chain connects TRBV7-9 to TRBJ2-1; D tentatively reads TRBD1 or TRBD2 (5 bases each). Trimming removed 4 bases at V and 7 bases at J, with 11 bases between. The length of the CDR3 is 13 residues. From germline, CDR1 is SEHNR and CDR2 FQNEAQ (reference sequence). This CDR3 is CASSSGAGNEQFF. The DNA of the CDR3 is TGTGCCAGCAGCTCCGGGGCAGGGAATGAGCAGTTCTTC.

This clonotype was seen a handful of times. The chain employs TRBV4-2 and TRBJ1-1; D remains unclear. CDR1 and CDR2 (germline): LGHNA, YNFKEQ. Deletions cut 0 bases from V and 10 bases from J, with 12 bases between. The CDR3 extends over 13 amino acids. The CDR3 DNA sequence: TGTGCCAGCAGCCAAGATCTCGGGGTTGTAGCTTTCTTT. Its protein is CASSQDLGVVAFF.

The table lists this clonotype with a few counts. CDR3 protein: CASSPQPMPDTQYF. Written as DNA, the CDR3 is TGTGCCAGCAGCCCCCAACCCATGCCAGATACGCAGTATTTT. The V gene is TRBV7-2, the J gene TRBJ2-3, with D unresolved. The V end was cut by 5 bases, the J end by 4 bases, with 13 bases between. CDR3 length: 14 amino acids. Germline V gives CDR1 SGHTA, CDR2 FQGNSA.

The chain combines TRBV7-3 with TRBJ2-3, with 9 bases that match TRBD2. The CDR3 sequence is 16 residues long. V lost 3 bases and J lost 4; bases outside the gene matches: 8. Germline-derived CDR1 and CDR2 are SGHTA and FQGTGA. This CDR3 is CASSLGSLAGADTQYF. The CDR3 nucleotides are TGTGCCAGCAGCTTGGGATCCTTAGCGGGGGCAGATACGCAGTATTTT.

The gene calls are TRBV18 and TRBJ2-5, with D possibly being TRBD1 (5 bases). The CDR3 is made up of 14 amino acids. Germline-derived CDR1 and CDR2 are KGHSH and LQKENI. V lost 6 bases and J 2 bases, leaving 13 bases between the germline ends. This CDR3 is CASSTRAGQETQYF. The CDR3 bases are TGTGCCAGCTCTACACGGGCAGGGCAAGAGACCCAGTACTTC.

This clonotype occurred once. The chain carries TRBV2 and TRBJ2-5; D remains ambiguous. Trimming took off 5 bases at V and 0 bases at J, with 4 bases between the two ends. Per germline, CDR1 SNHLY and CDR2 FYNNEI. The CDR3 runs 12 residues. The CDR3 sequence: CASSIYQETQYF. As DNA, the CDR3 is TGTGCCAGCAGTATATACCAAGAGACCCAGTACTTC.

V is TRBV19 and J is TRBJ1-2; maybe TRBD1 (6 bases). This CDR3 spans 12 amino acids. V was pared by 7 bases and J by 6 bases, with 12 bases between. CDR1 LNHDA and CDR2 SQIVND come from the germline V gene (reference sequence). This CDR3 reads CASTTGIDGYTF. The DNA of the CDR3 is TGTGCCAGTACAACAGGGATTGATGGCTACACCTTC. Variable domain in full (rest from reference TRBV19 and TRBJ1-2): DGGITQSPKYLFRKEGQNVTLSCEQNLNHDAMYWYRQDPGQGLRLIYYSQIVNDFQKGDIAEGYSVSREKKESFPLTVTSAQKNPTAFYLCASTTGIDGYTFGSGTRLTVV.

The gene calls are TRBV12-3 or TRBV12-4 and TRBJ1-1, with TRBD1 matching 10 bases. The trim removed 6 bases at V and 5 bases at J, leaving 6 bases unmatched. The CDR3 runs to 14 residues. CDR3 amino acids: CASRDRDRGTEAFF. The CDR3 coding sequence is TGTGCCAGCAGAGACCGGGACAGGGGAACTGAAGCTTTCTTT.

This clonotype has only one observation. This chain uses TRBV9 with TRBJ1-3; a possible D gene is TRBD1 (5 bases). V shed 0 bases and J shed 4 bases, with 8 bases lying between them. Germline V CDR1 and CDR2: SGDLS, YYNGEE. The CDR3 is 14 residues long. DNA for the CDR3: TGTGCCAGCAGCGTAGGAGGGGCAGGAAACACCATATATTTT. Translating it yields CASSVGGAGNTIYF. The variable domain in full, with the rest retrieved from reference TRBV9 and TRBJ1-3, is DSGVTQTPKHLITATGQRVTLRCSPRSGDLSVYWYQQSLDQGLQFLIQYYNGEERAKGNILERFSAQQFPDLHSELNLSSLELGDSALYFCASSVGGAGNTIYFGEGSWLTVV.

This clonotype was recorded a few times. This chain links TRBV11-2 with TRBJ1-2; possible D gene TRBD1, 5 bases. CDR3 length equals 13 residues. V shed 6 bases and J shed 7 bases, with 15 bases lying between them. Germline V gives CDR1 SGHAT, CDR2 FQNNGV. The CDR3 loop is CASSPGSRTGYTF. In DNA, the CDR3 is TGTGCCAGCAGTCCAGGGTCCAGAACTGGCTACACCTTC.

V usage is TRBV4-3 and J usage is TRBJ2-3; no reliable D call. Per the germline V gene, CDR1 is LGHNA and CDR2 is YSLEER. This CDR3 has 14 residues. Trimming removed 2 bases from V and 0 bases from J, with 6 bases in between. CDR3 loop: CASSQRHSTDTQYF. CDR3 DNA sequence: TGCGCCAGCAGCCAACGTCATAGCACAGATACGCAGTATTTT.

This chain uses TRBV6-6 with TRBJ2-5; 9 positions match TRBD1. Germline V gene lookup returns CDR1 MNHNY and CDR2 SVGAGI (reference sequence). The CDR3 length is 13 residues. Unmatched junction bases numbered 3, after V lost 5 bases and J lost 5 bases. CDR3 DNA: TGTGCCAGCAGTACCGGACAGGGGGAGACCCAGTACTTC. Its protein product is CASSTGQGETQYF.

The chain is built from TRBV18 and TRBJ2-7, with D perhaps matching TRBD1 (5 bases). The CDR3 contains 12 residues. The germline V gene has CDR1 KGHSH and CDR2 LQKENI. V was trimmed by 6 bases and J by 6 bases, leaving 12 bases between them. The CDR3: CASSPLRGEQYF. Here the CDR3 DNA reads TGTGCCAGCTCCCCCTTAAGGGGCGAGCAGTACTTC. The full variable domain, with the rest looked up from reference TRBV18 and TRBJ2-7, is NAGVMQNPRHLVRRRGQEARLRCSPMKGHSHVYWYRQLPEEGLKFMVYLQKENIIDESGMPKERFSAEFPKEGPSILRIQQVVRGDSAAYFCASSPLRGEQYFGPGTRLTVT.

This clonotype was picked up a small number of times. Compared with germline, one end of the junction differs, possibly owing to a read error. V gene TRBV7-2 combines with J gene TRBJ2-3, with D possibly TRBD2 on 7 matching bases. The CDR3 runs to 16 residues. Germline V CDR1 and CDR2: SGHTA, FQGNSA. This CDR3 reads CASSSGAGASTYTQYF. CDR3 DNA: TGTGCCAGCAGCTCCGGGGCGGGGGCTAGCACATATACGCAGTATTTT.

This clonotype appeared many times. V and J are TRBV10-3 and TRBJ2-3, with D maybe TRBD2 (5 bases). The CDR3 loop spans 13 amino acids. Germline CDR1 ENHRY, CDR2 SYGVKD. Trimming stripped 0 bases from V and 4 bases from J, with 5 bases between. The CDR3 protein is CAISESRADTQYF. The CDR3 DNA sequence: TGTGCCATCAGTGAGTCGAGGGCAGATACGCAGTATTTT.

This clonotype came up a few times. The J gene is TRBJ1-3, the V gene TRBV20-1, with 7 bases lining up with TRBD1. This CDR3 has 17 residues. V shed 3 bases and J 2 bases; nucleotides not matched to a gene: 13. Germline-derived CDR1 and CDR2 are DFQATT and SNEGSKA (reference sequence). Written as DNA, the CDR3 is TGCAGTGCTAGTCCCCCGACAGGGTACTTCGCTGGAAACACCATATATTTT. Its translation: CSASPPTGYFAGNTIYF.

This clonotype occurred a few times. V and J are TRBV15 and TRBJ2-7; maybe TRBD1 (6 bases). This CDR3 region has 16 residues. In germline, CDR1 is LNHNV, CDR2 YYDKDF (reference sequence). With 8 bases removed from V and 3 bases from J, the gap between germline ends came to 23 bases. The DNA for the CDR3 is TGTGCCACCTCGGGACACCGACCTTCTTTCCTCTACGAGCAGTACGTC. It codes for CATSGHRPSFLYEQYV.

The chain links TRBV7-9 to TRBJ1-1; no definite D call. The CDR3 runs to 14 residues. Deletions cut 7 bases from V and 0 bases from J, with 12 bases between. Germline V gene lookup returns CDR1 SEHNR and CDR2 FQNEAQ (reference sequence). The CDR3 DNA sequence: TGTGCCAGCAACCGCCATAGCTTGAACACTGAAGCTTTCTTT. Translation gives CASNRHSLNTEAFF.

The chain links TRBV7-3 to TRBJ1-2, with D perhaps matching TRBD1 (6 bases). V lost 3 bases to trimming and J lost 8 bases, with 13 bases between them. The CDR3 contains 13 residues. Germline V gene data show CDR1 as SGHTA and CDR2 as FQGTGA. CDR3 sequence: CASSLSLGGGYTF. In nucleotides, the CDR3 is TGTGCCAGCAGCTTGTCCCTGGGGGGCGGCTACACCTTC.

The chain employs TRBV6-5 and TRBJ2-1; TRBD2 is a possible D gene (5 bases). The germline CDR1 and CDR2 sequences are MNHEY and SVGAGI. This CDR3 region has 18 residues. The ends were cut back, 4 bases at V and 0 bases at J, with 19 bases in the middle. CDR3 nucleotides: TGTGCCAGCAGTTGGGTAAAGACCGCGGGCAGCTCCTACAATGAGCAGTTCTTC. Translation gives CASSWVKTAGSSYNEQFF.

The chain has TRBV3-1 and TRBJ1-6; D ambiguous. The CDR3 spans 11 residues. The germline V gene encodes CDR1 LGHDT and CDR2 YNNKEL (reference sequence). Trimming took 3 bases from V and 15 from J, leaving 9 bases between them. CDR3 DNA sequence: TGTGCCAGCAGCCACGGAAATCTCCTCCACTTT. Protein sequence: CASSHGNLLHF.